These T cell receptor beta chains were read from a single sample in a study of immune evolution from preneoplasia to lung adenocarcinoma. The table came from immunoSEQ multiplex PCR; TCRdb's copy has only in-frame clones and leaves some out. The sample carries about 13,000 clones, around 80% recorded once. Sequences were obtained from FFPE minimally invasive lung adenocarcinoma tissue. The receptors shown here come from a person aged 65 to 85 with lung adenocarcinoma. The CDR3 runs from the conserved cysteine through the conserved F or W. A D gene is named only where the DNA matches it firmly.

v_gene	d_gene	j_gene	CDR3nt	CDR3aa
TRBV13	.	TRBJ1-6	TGTGCCAGCAGCTCTGGACAGCATAATTCACCCCTCCACTTT	CASSSGQHNSPLHF
TRBV5-6	.	TRBJ1-3	TGTGCCAGCAGCGTCGGACCGAAAAACACCATATATTTT	CASSVGPKNTIYF
TRBV2	.	TRBJ1-4	TGTGCCAGCGGGGAGGGACCGTTAGGTAAAAAACTGTTTTTT	CASGEGPLGKKLFF
TRBV28	.	TRBJ2-7	TGTGCCAGCAGTTTATTGGGCGCTTCCTACGAGCAGTACTTC	CASSLLGASYEQYF
TRBV2	.	TRBJ1-2	TGTGCCAGCAGTGAACAGGCGACCTATGGCTACACCTTC	CASSEQATYGYTF
TRBV6-1	.	TRBJ2-6	TGTGCCAGCAGTGGCTTAGACAGGATGGATAGGGCCAACGTCCTGACTTTC	CASSGLDRMDRANVLTF
TRBV6-5	.	TRBJ2-3	TGTGCCAGCAGGAAGACTACCTTAGATACGCAGTATTTT	CASRKTTLDTQYF
TRBV6-1	.	TRBJ2-7	TGTGCCAGCAGCTCACAGGGAATCATCGCGTACGAGCAGTACTTC	CASSSQGIIAYEQYF
TRBV15	TRBD2	TRBJ2-7	TGTGCCACCAGCAGGGTAGCGGGAGCCTACGAGCAGTACTTC	CATSRVAGAYEQYF
TRBV9	TRBD1	TRBJ1-5	TGTGCCAGCAGCGGTGTTCGGTTCCGGGACAGGGAAGGCCAGCCCCAGCATTTT	CASSGVRFRDREGQPQHF
TRBV6-1	.	TRBJ1-3	TGTGCCAGCAGTGAAGTGGCAGGGGTTTCAAACACCATATATTTT	CASSEVAGVSNTIYF
TRBV5-4	.	TRBJ2-3	TGTGCCAGCAGCTTGGGGGTGTCTAACACAGATACGCAGTATTTT	CASSLGVSNTDTQYF
TRBV7-8	.	TRBJ1-1	TGTGCCAGCAGACCACGACAGGCTGGTCTGGGGCTTCATAACACTGAAGCTTTCTTT	CASRPRQAGLGLHNTEAFF
TRBV15	.	TRBJ2-2	TGTGCCACCAGCCCGGGACTCCTAACCACCGGGGAGCTGTTTTTT	CATSPGLLTTGELFF
TRBV15	.	TRBJ1-2	TGTGCCACCAGCAGAGGGTATGGCTACACCTTC	CATSRGYGYTF
TRBV6-5	.	TRBJ2-2	TGTGCCAGCAGAATCGGACGGCCCGACTCCGGGGAGCTGTTTTTT	CASRIGRPDSGELFF
TRBV6-1	.	TRBJ1-5	TGTGCCAGCAGTGGGGGACTGGCGGCAGGGCGGCAGCCCCAGCATTTT	CASSGGLAAGRQPQHF